This TCR beta chain emerged from a study of T-cell memory formation after mild COVID-19. Study-wide results and limits: Among contracting clones, CD4+ were mainly CM/EM and CD8+ enriched in EMRA.

TCR alpha and TCR beta cDNA libraries with sample barcodes and UMIs came from 5'RACE using constant-segment primers. TCRdb redid the calling of the 5' RACE reads with MiXCR, one entry per CDR3 protein. The sample contains 130,000 to 150,000 distinct CDR3 sequences, 6% to 6.5% of which appear only once. Trimming at V came to 4 bases and at J to 4 bases, leaving 3 bases not matched to a gene. The CDR3 length is 14 residues. For this clonotype: The antigen remains undetermined.

The TCR sequence derives from an adult woman who had mild COVID-19 (a few samples of this study predate the infection). Cell type and time point are not known. The chain carries TRBV12-3 or TRBV12-4 and TRBJ1-5; TRBD1 agrees at 8 bases. The sequenced material came from PBMCs or a T cell subset sorted from them (not recorded which). CDR3: CASSWTGRNQPQHF. The CDR3 bases are TGTGCCAGCAGTTGGACAGGGAGGAATCAGCCCCAGCATTTT.